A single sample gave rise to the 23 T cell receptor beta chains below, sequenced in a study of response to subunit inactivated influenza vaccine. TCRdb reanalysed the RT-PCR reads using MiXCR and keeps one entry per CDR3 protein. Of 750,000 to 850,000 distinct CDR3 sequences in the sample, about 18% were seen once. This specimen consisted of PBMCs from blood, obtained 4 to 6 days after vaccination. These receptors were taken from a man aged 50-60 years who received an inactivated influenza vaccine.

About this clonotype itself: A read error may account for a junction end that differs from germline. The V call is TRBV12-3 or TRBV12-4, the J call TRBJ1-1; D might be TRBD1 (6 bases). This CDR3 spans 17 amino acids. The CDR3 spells CDSSPETGPLVNTEAFF. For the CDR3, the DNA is TGTGACAGCAGTCCGGAGACAGGTCCTCTAGTGAACACTGAAGCTTTCTTT.

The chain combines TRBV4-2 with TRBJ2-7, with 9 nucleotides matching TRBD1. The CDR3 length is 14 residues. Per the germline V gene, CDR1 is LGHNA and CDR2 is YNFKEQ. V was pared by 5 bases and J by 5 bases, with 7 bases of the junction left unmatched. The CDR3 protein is CASSSGTGTNEQYF. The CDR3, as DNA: TGTGCCAGCAGCTCCGGGACAGGGACGAACGAGCAGTACTTC.

The CDR3 nucleotides read TGCGCCAGCAGCTTGTCCGGGACTAGCGGGAGTTACGAGCAGTACTTC. Translating gives CASSLSGTSGSYEQYF. This chain links TRBV5-1 with TRBJ2-7; 14 bases align to TRBD2. Germline assignment: CDR1 SGHRS and CDR2 YFSETQ. J was trimmed by 4 bases and V by 1 base; bases with no gene match: 4. The CDR3 is made up of 16 amino acids.

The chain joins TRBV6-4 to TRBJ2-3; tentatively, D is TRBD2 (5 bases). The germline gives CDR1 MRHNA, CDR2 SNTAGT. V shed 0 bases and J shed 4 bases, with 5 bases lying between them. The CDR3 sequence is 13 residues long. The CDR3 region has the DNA TGTGCCAGCAGTGACTCGAGGGCAGATACGCAGTATTTT. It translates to CASSDSRADTQYF.

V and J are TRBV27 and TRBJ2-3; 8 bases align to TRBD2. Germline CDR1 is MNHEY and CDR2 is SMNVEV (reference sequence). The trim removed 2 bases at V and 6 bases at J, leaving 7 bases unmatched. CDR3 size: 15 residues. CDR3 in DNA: TGTGCCAGCAGTTTAAAGGGACTAGTGACGGATACGCAGTATTTT. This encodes CASSLKGLVTDTQYF.

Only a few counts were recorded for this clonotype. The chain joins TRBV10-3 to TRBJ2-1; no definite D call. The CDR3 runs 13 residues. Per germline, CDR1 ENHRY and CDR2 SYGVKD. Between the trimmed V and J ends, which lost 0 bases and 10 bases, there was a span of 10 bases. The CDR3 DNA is TGTGCCATCAGTGAGTCACTTAAGGGAGAGCAGTTCTTC. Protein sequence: CAISESLKGEQFF.

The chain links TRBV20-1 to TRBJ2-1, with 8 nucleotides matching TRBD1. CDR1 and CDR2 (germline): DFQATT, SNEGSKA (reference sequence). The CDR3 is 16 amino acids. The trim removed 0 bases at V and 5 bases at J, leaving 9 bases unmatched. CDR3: CSARDRGQGAHNEQFF. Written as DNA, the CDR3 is TGCAGTGCTAGAGACCGGGGGCAGGGGGCCCACAATGAGCAGTTCTTC.

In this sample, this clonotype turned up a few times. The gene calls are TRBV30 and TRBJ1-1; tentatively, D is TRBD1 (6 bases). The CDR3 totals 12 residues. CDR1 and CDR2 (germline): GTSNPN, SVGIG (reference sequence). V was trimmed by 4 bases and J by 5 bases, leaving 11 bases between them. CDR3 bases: TGTGCCTGGATGCGGGGGCTGACTGAAGCTTTCTTT. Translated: CAWMRGLTEAFF.

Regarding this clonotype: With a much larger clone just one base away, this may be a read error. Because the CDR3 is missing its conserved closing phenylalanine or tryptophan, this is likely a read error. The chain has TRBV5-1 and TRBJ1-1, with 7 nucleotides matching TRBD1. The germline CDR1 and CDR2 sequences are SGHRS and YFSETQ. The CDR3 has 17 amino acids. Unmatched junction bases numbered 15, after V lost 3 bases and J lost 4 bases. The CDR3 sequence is CASSSWGQTSVGTEAFI. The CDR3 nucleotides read TGCGCCAGCAGCTCGTGGGGACAGACCAGCGTTGGCACTGAAGCTTTCATT.

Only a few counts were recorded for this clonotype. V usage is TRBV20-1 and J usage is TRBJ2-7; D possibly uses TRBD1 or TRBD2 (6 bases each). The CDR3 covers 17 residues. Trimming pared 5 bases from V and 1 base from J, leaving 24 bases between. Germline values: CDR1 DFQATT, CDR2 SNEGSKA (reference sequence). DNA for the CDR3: TGCAGTGCTCGAGGGGATTGGGGGGCGAAAAAATCCTACGAGCAGTACTTC. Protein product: CSARGDWGAKKSYEQYF.

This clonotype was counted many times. CDR3 nucleotides: TGTGCCAGCAGCGTCCAGGCAACAGATACGCAGTATTTT. This sequence encodes CASSVQATDTQYF. This chain joins TRBV9 and TRBJ2-3, with D unresolved. CDR1 and CDR2 (germline): SGDLS, YYNGEE. The CDR3 has 13 amino acids. Deletions cut 2 bases from V and 3 bases from J, with 7 bases between.

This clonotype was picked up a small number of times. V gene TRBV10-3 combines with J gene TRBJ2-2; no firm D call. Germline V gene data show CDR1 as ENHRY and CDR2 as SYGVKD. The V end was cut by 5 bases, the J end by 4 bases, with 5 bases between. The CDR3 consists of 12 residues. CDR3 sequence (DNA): TGTGCCATCAGTACAACCACCGGGGAGCTGTTTTTT. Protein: CAISTTTGELFF.

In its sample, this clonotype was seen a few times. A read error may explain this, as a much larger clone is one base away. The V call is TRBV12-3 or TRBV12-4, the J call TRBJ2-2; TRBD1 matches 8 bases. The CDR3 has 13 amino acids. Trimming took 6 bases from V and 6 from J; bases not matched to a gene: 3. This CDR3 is CASRTGAAGELFF. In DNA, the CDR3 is TGTGCCAGCAGGACAGGGGCGGCCGGGGAGCTGTTTTTT.

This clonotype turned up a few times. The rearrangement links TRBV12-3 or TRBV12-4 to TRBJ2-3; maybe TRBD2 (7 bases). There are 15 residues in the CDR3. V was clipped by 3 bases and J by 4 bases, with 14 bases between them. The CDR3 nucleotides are TGTGCCAGCAGTTTCGGGGGGCTGATATCAGATACGCAGTATTTT. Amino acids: CASSFGGLISDTQYF.

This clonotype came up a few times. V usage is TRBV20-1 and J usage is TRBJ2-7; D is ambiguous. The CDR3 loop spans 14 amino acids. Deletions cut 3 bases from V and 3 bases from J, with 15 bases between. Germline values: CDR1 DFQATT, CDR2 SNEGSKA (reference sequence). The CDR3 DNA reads TGCAGTGCTAGCATCGCCCTTCGAAACTACGAGCAGTACTTC. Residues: CSASIALRNYEQYF.

The CDR3 DNA reads TGCAGTGCTAGAAGCGCAATAGCCCGCTCTGGGGCCAACGTCCTGACTTTC. Translation: CSARSAIARSGANVLTF. This chain uses TRBV20-1 with TRBJ2-6; D unclear. The CDR3 is 17 amino acids. Germline CDR1 and CDR2: DFQATT and SNEGSKA (reference sequence). Trimming removed 2 bases at V and 0 bases at J, with 14 bases between.

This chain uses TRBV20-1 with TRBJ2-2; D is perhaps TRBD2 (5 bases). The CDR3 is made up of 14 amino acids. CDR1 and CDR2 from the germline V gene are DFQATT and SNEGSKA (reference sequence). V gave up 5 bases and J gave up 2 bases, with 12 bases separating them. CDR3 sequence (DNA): TGCAGTGCTCTGGAGGTTCCCAACACCGGGGAGCTGTTTTTT. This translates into CSALEVPNTGELFF.

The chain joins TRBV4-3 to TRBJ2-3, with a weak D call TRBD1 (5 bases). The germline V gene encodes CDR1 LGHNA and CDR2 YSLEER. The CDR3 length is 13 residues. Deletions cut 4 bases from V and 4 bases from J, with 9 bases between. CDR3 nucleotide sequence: TGCGCCAGCAGCCGTCTGACAGCAGATACGCAGTATTTT. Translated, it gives CASSRLTADTQYF.

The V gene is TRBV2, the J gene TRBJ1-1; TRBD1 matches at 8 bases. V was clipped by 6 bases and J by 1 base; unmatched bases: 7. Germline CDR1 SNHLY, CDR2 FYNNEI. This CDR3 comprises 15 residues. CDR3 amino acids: CASRREDRANTEAFF. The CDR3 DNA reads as TGTGCCAGCAGGAGGGAGGACAGGGCGAACACTGAAGCTTTCTTT.

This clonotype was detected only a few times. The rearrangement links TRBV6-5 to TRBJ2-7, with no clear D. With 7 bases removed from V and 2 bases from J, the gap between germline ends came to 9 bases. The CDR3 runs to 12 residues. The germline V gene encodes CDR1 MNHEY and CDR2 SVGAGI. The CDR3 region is CASMGSAYEQYF. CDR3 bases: TGTGCCAGCATGGGAAGTGCCTACGAGCAGTACTTC.

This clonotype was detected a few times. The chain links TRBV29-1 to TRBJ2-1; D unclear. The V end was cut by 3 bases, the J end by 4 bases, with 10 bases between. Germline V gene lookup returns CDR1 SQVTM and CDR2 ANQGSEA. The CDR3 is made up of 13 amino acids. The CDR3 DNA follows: TGCAGCGTTGAGGAGTACCAATACAATGAGCAGTTCTTC. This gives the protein CSVEEYQYNEQFF.

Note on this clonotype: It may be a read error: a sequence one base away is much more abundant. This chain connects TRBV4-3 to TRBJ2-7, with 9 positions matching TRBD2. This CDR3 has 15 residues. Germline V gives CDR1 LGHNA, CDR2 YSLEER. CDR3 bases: TGCGTCAGCAGCCACCGTAGCGGGAGTGCCTACGAGCAGTACTTC. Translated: CVSSHRSGSAYEQYF.

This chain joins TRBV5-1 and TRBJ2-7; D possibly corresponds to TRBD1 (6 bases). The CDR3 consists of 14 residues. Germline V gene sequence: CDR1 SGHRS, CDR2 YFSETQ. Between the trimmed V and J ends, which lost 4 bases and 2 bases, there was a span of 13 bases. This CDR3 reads CASSPLDSAYEQYF. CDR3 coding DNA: TGCGCCAGCAGCCCTCTGGACAGTGCCTACGAGCAGTACTTC.